A selection of T cell receptor beta chains follows, all from one sample in a study of T cells in Graves' hyperthyroidism and ophthalmopathy. One entry per CDR3 protein, called by TCRdb with MiXCR from the multiplex PCR reads. The table includes around 500,000 distinct CDR3 sequences, around a fifth detected once. The sample consisted of blood. The origin of the receptors is a woman aged 70-85 years with Graves' ophthalmopathy. CDR3s include the opening cysteine and the closing phenylalanine or tryptophan. A D gene is named only where the DNA matches it firmly. Size is omitted from some rows. Given values are once, few, many or a class for expanded clones.

clone size: few
D gene: -
V gene: TRBV5-1
J gene: TRBJ1-1
CDR3 protein: CASSSAAGTEAFF
CDR3 DNA: TGCGCCAGCAGCTCGGCGGCAGGTACTGAAGCTTTCTTT

clone size: few
D gene: TRBD1
V gene: TRBV28
J gene: TRBJ2-1
CDR3 protein: CASSLTGQIDNEQFF
CDR3 DNA: TGTGCCAGCAGCCTGACAGGGCAAATTGACAATGAGCAGTTCTTC

clone size: few
D gene: -
V gene: TRBV6-1
J gene: TRBJ2-7
CDR3 protein: CASSGGSGEQYF
CDR3 DNA: TGTGCCAGCAGCGGGGGCTCTGGAGAGCAGTACTTC

clone size: -
D gene: -
V gene: TRBV7-9
J gene: TRBJ2-1
CDR3 protein: CASRRGAETPHEQFF
CDR3 DNA: TGTGCCAGCCGTCGAGGGGCAGAAACCCCCCATGAGCAGTTCTTC

clone size: -
D gene: TRBD1
V gene: TRBV7-2
J gene: TRBJ1-4
CDR3 protein: CASSAGTGRRKLFF
CDR3 DNA: TGTGCCAGCAGCGCCGGGACAGGGCGGAGAAAACTGTTTTTT

clone size: -
D gene: -
V gene: TRBV27
J gene: TRBJ1-2
CDR3 protein: CASSFPRDGYTF
CDR3 DNA: TGTGCCAGCAGTTTCCCTAGGGACGGCTACACCTTC

clone size: -
D gene: TRBD2
V gene: TRBV6-5
J gene: TRBJ2-5
CDR3 protein: CASSYNGRETQYF
CDR3 DNA: TGTGCCAGCAGTTATAACGGGAGGGAGACCCAGTACTTC

clone size: few
D gene: -
V gene: TRBV2
J gene: TRBJ2-6
CDR3 protein: CASNGPGANVLTF
CDR3 DNA: TGTGCCAGCAATGGGCCTGGGGCCAACGTCCTGACTTTC

clone size: -
D gene: -
V gene: TRBV7-2
J gene: TRBJ1-2
CDR3 protein: CASSLGQGYGCTF
CDR3 DNA: TGTGCCAGCAGCTTAGGCCAGGGATATGGCTGCACCTTC

clone size: few
D gene: -
V gene: TRBV19
J gene: TRBJ2-2
CDR3 protein: CASMWVNTGELFF
CDR3 DNA: TGTGCCAGTATGTGGGTTAACACCGGGGAGCTGTTTTTT

clone size: many
D gene: -
V gene: TRBV2
J gene: TRBJ1-1
CDR3 protein: CASSEQGKNTEAFF
CDR3 DNA: TGTGCCAGCAGTGAACAGGGAAAGAACACTGAAGCTTTCTTT

clone size: few
D gene: -
V gene: TRBV11-3
J gene: TRBJ2-1
CDR3 protein: CASSLGQVYNEQFF
CDR3 DNA: TGTGCCAGCAGCCTGGGGCAAGTCTACAATGAGCAGTTCTTC

clone size: -
D gene: TRBD2
V gene: TRBV6-2/TRBV6-3
J gene: TRBJ2-1
CDR3 protein: CASRTPSGRALGEQFF
CDR3 DNA: TGTGCCAGCAGAACACCTAGCGGGAGGGCCTTAGGTGAGCAGTTCTTC

clone size: -
D gene: -
V gene: TRBV7-9
J gene: TRBJ2-5
CDR3 protein: CASSLALGRETQYF
CDR3 DNA: TGTGCCAGCAGCTTAGCGCTGGGAAGAGAGACCCAGTACTTC

clone size: medium-sized
D gene: -
V gene: TRBV7-8
J gene: TRBJ2-1
CDR3 protein: CASTLGPGREQFF
CDR3 DNA: TGTGCCAGCACCCTAGGTCCAGGACGGGAGCAGTTCTTC

clone size: -
D gene: -
V gene: TRBV20-1
J gene: TRBJ2-5
CDR3 protein: CSARDPGVGETQYF
CDR3 DNA: TGCAGTGCTAGAGATCCGGGGGTGGGAGAGACCCAGTACTTC